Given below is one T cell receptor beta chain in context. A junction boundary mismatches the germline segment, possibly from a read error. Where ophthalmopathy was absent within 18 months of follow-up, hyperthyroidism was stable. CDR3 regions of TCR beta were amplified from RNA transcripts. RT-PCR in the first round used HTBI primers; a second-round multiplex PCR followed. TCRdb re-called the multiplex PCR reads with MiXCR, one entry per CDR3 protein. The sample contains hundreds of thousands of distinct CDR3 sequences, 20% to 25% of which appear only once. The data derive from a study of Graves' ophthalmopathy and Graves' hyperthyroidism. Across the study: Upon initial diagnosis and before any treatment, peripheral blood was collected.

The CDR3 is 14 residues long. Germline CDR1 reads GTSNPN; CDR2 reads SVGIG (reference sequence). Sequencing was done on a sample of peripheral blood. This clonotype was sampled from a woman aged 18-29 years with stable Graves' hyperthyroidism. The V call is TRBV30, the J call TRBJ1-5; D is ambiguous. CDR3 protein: CAGSVGRANQPQHF. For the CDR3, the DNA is TGTGCCGGGAGTGTCGGGCGGGCCAATCAGCCCCAGCATTTC.